A single sample gave rise to the 9 T cell receptor beta chains below, sequenced in a study of T and B cells in COVID-19 patients. Multiplex PCR with BIOMED2 TRB-A/B primer pools amplified TRB rearrangements. TCRdb analysed the multiplex PCR reads with MiXCR anew, one entry per CDR3 protein. The sample records about 21,000 distinct CDR3 sequences, over 25% being singletons. TRB was amplified from about 250-500 ng of blood genomic DNA. Sequencing input: blood. The source is a human donor who had recovered from COVID-19.

The chain has TRBV18 and TRBJ1-1, with 7 bases aligning to TRBD1. The germline V gene encodes CDR1 KGHSH and CDR2 LQKENI. The CDR3 contains 15 residues. V trimming: 4 bases; J trimming: 3 bases; junction bases outside the gene matches: 8. The chain's CDR3 is CASSHNRGVDTEAFF. The DNA for the CDR3 is TGTGCCAGCTCACACAACAGGGGTGTGGACACTGAAGCTTTCTTT.

This rearrangement joins TRBV11-3 to TRBJ2-2; TRBD2 agrees at 12 bases. This CDR3 has 18 amino acids. Germline trimming cut 5 bases from V and 0 bases from J; bases unmatched to any gene: 7. Germline CDR1 reads SGHNT; CDR2 reads YENEEA. The CDR3: CASSDRLAGATNTGELFF. The CDR3 nucleotides are TGTGCCAGCAGCGACAGACTAGCGGGGGCCACGAACACCGGGGAGCTGTTTTTT.

This clonotype was seen repeatedly, ten times or more. This chain joins TRBV5-4 and TRBJ2-1; D might be TRBD1 or TRBD2, each matching 6 bases. Per germline, CDR1 SGHNT and CDR2 YYREEE (reference sequence). The CDR3 loop spans 16 amino acids. Trimming stripped 4 bases from V and 4 bases from J, with 18 bases between. CDR3 in DNA: TGTGCCAGCAGCACAGGGACTCCTTCGTCGTACAATGAGCAGTTCTTC. Translation gives CASSTGTPSSYNEQFF.

The chain has TRBV11-3 and TRBJ2-7; no clear D. Germline CDR1 reads SGHNT; CDR2 reads YENEEA. With 5 bases removed from V and 0 bases from J, the gap between germline ends came to 8 bases. The CDR3 runs 13 residues. The CDR3 loop is CASSGGSSYEQYF. The CDR3 bases are TGTGCCAGCAGCGGCGGTAGCTCCTACGAGCAGTACTTC.

This clonotype counts as medium-sized. This rearrangement joins TRBV30 to TRBJ2-3; no firm D call. The CDR3 has 13 residues. V gave up 3 bases and J gave up 1 base, with 8 bases separating them. CDR1 is GTSNPN, CDR2 SVGIG, per germline (reference sequence). CDR3 in DNA: TGTGCCTGGAGACAAGTGGGCACAGATACGCAGTATTTT. It is translated as CAWRQVGTDTQYF.

Remarks on this clonotype: This clone may be a read error of a much larger clone one base away. Because it lacks the conserved phenylalanine or tryptophan at the end, this CDR3 is likely a read error. The rearrangement uses TRBV10-3 and TRBJ2-5, with 7 bases identical to TRBD1. The CDR3 contains 15 residues. The trim removed 2 bases at V and 0 bases at J, leaving 3 bases unmatched. Germline loops: CDR1 ENHRY, CDR2 SYGVKD. CDR3 DNA: TGTGCCATCAGTGAGCGTGACAGGGACCAAGAGACCCAGTACTCC. Its protein product is CAISERDRDQETQYS.

The sample holds many counts of this clonotype. The chain employs TRBV5-4 and TRBJ2-3; no clear D gene. The CDR3 is made up of 15 amino acids. V was pared by 5 bases and J by 4 bases, with 17 bases between. Germline loops: CDR1 SGHNT, CDR2 YYREEE (reference sequence). The DNA for the CDR3 is TGTGCCAGCAGTCATGGTGGGGTCGGACCAGATACGCAGTATTTT. Amino acid sequence: CASSHGGVGPDTQYF.

The chain uses TRBV19 and TRBJ1-2; D might be TRBD1 (5 bases). Germline CDR1 reads LNHDA; CDR2 reads SQIVND (reference sequence). The CDR3 is 15 amino acids. The V end lost 5 bases, the J end lost 1 base, and 14 bases lay between the germline ends. CDR3 sequence (DNA): TGTGCCAGTAGTCCTTCGACAGCAAATAACTATGGCTACACCTTC. Translation gives CASSPSTANNYGYTF.

The DNA of the CDR3 is TGTGCCAGCCGTGACGGGACAAAATACAATGAGCAGTTCTTC. This translates into CASRDGTKYNEQFF. This chain uses TRBV12-3 or TRBV12-4 with TRBJ2-1, with D possibly matching TRBD1 (6 bases). The CDR3 runs 14 residues. The V and J ends lost 8 bases and 4 bases respectively, with 15 bases between them.